This TCR beta chain emerged from a study of cytomegalovirus exposure and HLA in healthy donors. Study results and caveats: Whilst most TCR sequences proved rare, a subset of public TCRs occurred across many donors. Sequencing had likely introduced a cluster of highly shared sequence variants as an artifact. The study had only CMV serostatus as immune exposure information.

Of note for this clone: Its antigen is undetermined.

PCR employed 60 Vbeta and 13 Jbeta primers. Libraries were prepared by immunoSEQ multiplex PCR; TCRdb keeps only in-frame clonotypes and omits some of them. The table lists about 190,000 clones, roughly 80% of them singletons. Germline CDR1 reads SQVTM; CDR2 reads ANQGSEA. The CDR3 loop spans 17 amino acids. V shed 2 bases, J shed 3 bases, and the junction held 9 bases outside the gene matches. Nominally healthy donors provided the samples, though records likely missed some immune exposures. The chain employs TRBV29-1 and TRBJ1-3; 11 positions match TRBD1. This clonotype was sampled from a woman aged 18-29 years in good health and CMV-seronegative. The sample was PBMCs. The CDR3 reads CSVETLGQGGHGNTIYF. CDR3 DNA sequence: TGCAGCGTTGAAACCTTGGGACAGGGGGGACATGGAAACACCATATATTTT.